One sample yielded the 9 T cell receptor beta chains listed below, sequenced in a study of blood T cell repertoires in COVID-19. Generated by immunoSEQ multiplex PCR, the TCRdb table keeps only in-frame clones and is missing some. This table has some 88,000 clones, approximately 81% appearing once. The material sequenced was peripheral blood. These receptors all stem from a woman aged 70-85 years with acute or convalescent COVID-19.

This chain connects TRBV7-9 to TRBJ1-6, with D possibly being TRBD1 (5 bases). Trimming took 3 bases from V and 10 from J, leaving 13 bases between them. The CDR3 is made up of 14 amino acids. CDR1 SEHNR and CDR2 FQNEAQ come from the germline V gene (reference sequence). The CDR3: CASSFQGVESPLHF. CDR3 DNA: TGTGCCAGCAGCTTTCAGGGTGTAGAGTCACCCCTCCACTTT.

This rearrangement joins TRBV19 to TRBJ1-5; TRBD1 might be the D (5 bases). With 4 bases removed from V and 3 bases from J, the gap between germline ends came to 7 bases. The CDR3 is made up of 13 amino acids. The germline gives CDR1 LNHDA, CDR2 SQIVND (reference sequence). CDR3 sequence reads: CASSRQLNQPQHF. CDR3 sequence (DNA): TGTGCCAGTAGTAGACAGCTCAATCAGCCCCAGCATTTT.

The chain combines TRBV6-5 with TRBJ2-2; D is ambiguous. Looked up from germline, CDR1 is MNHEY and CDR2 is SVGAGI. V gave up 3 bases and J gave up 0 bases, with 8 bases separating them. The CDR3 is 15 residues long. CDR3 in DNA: TGTGCCAGCAGTTATTCTTACACGAACACCGGGGAGCTGTTTTTT. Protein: CASSYSYTNTGELFF.

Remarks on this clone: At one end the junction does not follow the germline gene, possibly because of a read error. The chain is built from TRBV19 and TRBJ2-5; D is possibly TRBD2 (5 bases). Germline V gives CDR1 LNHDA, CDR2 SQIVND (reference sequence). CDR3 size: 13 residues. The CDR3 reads CASMDRSWETQYF. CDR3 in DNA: TGTGCCAGTATGGATCGGAGCTGGGAGACTCAGTACTTC.

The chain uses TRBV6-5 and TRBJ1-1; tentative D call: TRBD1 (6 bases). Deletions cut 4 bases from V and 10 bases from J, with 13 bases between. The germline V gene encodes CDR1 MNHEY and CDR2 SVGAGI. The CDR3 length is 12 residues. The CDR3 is CASSSLTGLAFF. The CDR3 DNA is TGTGCCAGCAGTTCCCTGACAGGTTTAGCTTTCTTT.

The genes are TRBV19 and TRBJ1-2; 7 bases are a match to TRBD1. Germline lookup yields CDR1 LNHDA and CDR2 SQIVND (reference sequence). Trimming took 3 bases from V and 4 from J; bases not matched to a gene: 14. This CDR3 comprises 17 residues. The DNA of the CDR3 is TGTGCCAGTAGTATGGGAACAGGGGACCGGAATATCTATGGCTACACCTTC. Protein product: CASSMGTGDRNIYGYTF.

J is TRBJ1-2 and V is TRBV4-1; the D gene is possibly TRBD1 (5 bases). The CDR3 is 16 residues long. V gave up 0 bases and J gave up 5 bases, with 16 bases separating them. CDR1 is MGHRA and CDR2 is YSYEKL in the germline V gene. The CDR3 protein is CASSQDRTRPSYGYTF. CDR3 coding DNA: TGCGCCAGCAGCCAAGATCGGACAAGGCCCTCTTATGGCTACACCTTC.

CDR3 sequence reads: CASKNSEGETQYF. The CDR3 DNA reads as TGTGCCAGTAAAAATAGTGAGGGCGAGACCCAGTACTTC. The chain combines TRBV10-3 with TRBJ2-5, with D maybe TRBD2 (5 bases). Looked up from germline, CDR1 is ENHRY and CDR2 is SYGVKD. Trimming took 10 bases from V and 5 from J, leaving 17 bases between them. The CDR3 length is 13 residues.

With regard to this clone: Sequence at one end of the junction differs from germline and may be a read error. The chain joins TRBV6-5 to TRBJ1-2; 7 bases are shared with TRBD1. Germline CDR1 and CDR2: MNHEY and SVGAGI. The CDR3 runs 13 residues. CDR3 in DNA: TGTGCCAGCAGTTACCATGGGACAGCTTCCCCAGCCTTC. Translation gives CASSYHGTASPAF.